The present T cell receptor beta chain was sequenced within a study of T-cell reconstitution after alpha-beta-depleted transplantation in children. Unique molecular identifiers were incorporated when the TCRbeta library was constructed. TCRdb independently ran MiXCR on the PCR reads; one entry per CDR3 protein. Altogether about 500,000 distinct CDR3 sequences are present, over 25% being singletons, with the ten largest covering approximately 2.3%. CDR3 length: 13 residues. Germline V CDR1 and CDR2: MNHEY, SVGAGI. V was clipped by 2 bases and J by 7 bases, with 9 bases between them. The starting material was PBMCs from the stem cell graft donor, obtained from the stem cell graft. V gene TRBV6-5 combines with J gene TRBJ1-5; no reliable D call. This receptor was taken from a human donor who donated a stem cell graft to a child with aplastic anemia. The CDR3 region has the DNA TGTGCCAGCAGTTACGGGCCCGGGCAGCCCCAGCATTTT. Its protein is CASSYGPGQPQHF.